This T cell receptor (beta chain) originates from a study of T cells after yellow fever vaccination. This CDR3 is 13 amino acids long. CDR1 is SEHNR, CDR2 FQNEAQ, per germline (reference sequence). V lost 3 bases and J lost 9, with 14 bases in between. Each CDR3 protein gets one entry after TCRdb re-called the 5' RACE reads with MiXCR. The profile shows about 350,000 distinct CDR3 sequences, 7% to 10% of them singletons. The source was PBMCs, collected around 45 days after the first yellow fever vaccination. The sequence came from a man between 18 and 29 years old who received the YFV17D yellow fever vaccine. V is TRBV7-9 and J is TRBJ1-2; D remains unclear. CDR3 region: CASSFNPGVRYTF. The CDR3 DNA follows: TGTGCCAGCAGCTTTAATCCAGGAGTTCGCTACACCTTC.